This passage covers 18 T cell receptor beta chains from one sample sequenced in a study of cytomegalovirus exposure and HLA in healthy donors. In the PCR, 60 Vbeta and 13 Jbeta primers were used. This table comes from immunoSEQ multiplex PCR, and its TCRdb copy is limited to in-frame clones, with some not included. Counted here are approximately 160,000 clones, 81% occurring once; the ten biggest clones make up approximately 2%. Sequencing was performed on PBMCs. The receptors were sampled from a woman aged 18-30 years in good health and CMV-seronegative.

The gene calls are TRBV4-1 and TRBJ2-4, with D tentatively TRBD2 (6 bases). The length of the CDR3 is 12 residues. From germline, CDR1 is MGHRA and CDR2 YSYEKL. V was clipped by 1 base and J by 8 bases, with 6 bases between them. For the CDR3, the DNA is TGCGCCAGCAGCCAAGCGGGGGACATTCAGTACTTC. Amino acid sequence: CASSQAGDIQYF.

The count of this clone is one. The CDR3 sequence: CASSRTGGRTDTQYF. The DNA of the CDR3 is TGTGCCAGCAGCCGCACAGGGGGTCGCACAGATACGCAGTATTTT. The chain uses TRBV7-9 and TRBJ2-3, with 8 bases fitting TRBD1. Trimming at V came to 5 bases and at J to 1 base, leaving 5 bases not matched to a gene. Germline values: CDR1 SEHNR, CDR2 FQNEAQ (reference sequence). This CDR3 has 15 residues.

This sequence joins TRBV6-1 and TRBJ1-1; D gene uncertain. CDR3 length: 13 residues. Germline V gene data show CDR1 as MNHNS and CDR2 as SASEGT. Trimming took 7 bases from V and 0 from J, leaving 9 bases between them. For the CDR3, the DNA is TGTGCCAGCACAACATTCATGAACACTGAAGCTTTCTTT. Protein sequence: CASTTFMNTEAFF.

The chain uses TRBV27 and TRBJ2-1; TRBD1 might be the D (6 bases). V was shortened by 4 bases and J by 7 bases, with 14 bases between the two germline ends. CDR1 and CDR2 from the germline V gene are MNHEY and SMNVEV (reference sequence). This CDR3 region has 14 residues. CDR3 DNA: TGTGCCAGCAGTTCGGCAGGGGATTGGAATGAGCAGTTCTTC. Translation: CASSSAGDWNEQFF.

The chain is built from TRBV19 and TRBJ1-3; 7 nucleotides match TRBD1. In germline, CDR1 is LNHDA, CDR2 SQIVND (reference sequence). V lost 5 bases and J lost 4; bases outside the gene matches: 5. The CDR3 length is 14 residues. CDR3 region: CASSFGTEGNTIYF. The DNA of the CDR3 is TGTGCCAGTAGTTTCGGGACAGAAGGAAACACCATATATTTT.

The V call is TRBV25-1, the J call TRBJ2-3; 8 bases are shared with TRBD1. Germline CDR1 and CDR2: MGHDK and SYGVNS. V lost 5 bases to trimming and J lost 1 base; unmatched junction nucleotides: 5. The CDR3 totals 15 residues. Here the CDR3 DNA reads TGTGCCAGCAGTCAGGGGGCAGGAGGCACAGATACGCAGTATTTT. Its protein product is CASSQGAGGTDTQYF.

This clone occurred a few times. The chain employs TRBV10-3 and TRBJ1-2; 12 positions match TRBD1. The CDR3 is made up of 19 amino acids. The germline V gene has CDR1 ENHRY and CDR2 SYGVKD. The junction had 13 bases not matched to a gene; V was cut back by 2 bases and J by 3 bases. The CDR3 loop is CAISEGPGQGARDYYGYTF. CDR3 bases: TGTGCCATCAGTGAGGGGCCGGGACAGGGGGCGCGGGACTACTATGGCTACACCTTC.

V usage is TRBV6-6 and J usage is TRBJ1-5; the D is unclear. V was shortened by 5 bases and J by 4 bases, with 6 bases between the two germline ends. The germline gives CDR1 MNHNY, CDR2 SVGAGI (reference sequence). The CDR3 contains 12 residues. The CDR3 reads CASSRENQPQHF. The CDR3 DNA reads TGTGCCAGCAGTCGTGAGAATCAGCCCCAGCATTTT.

The chain employs TRBV28 and TRBJ2-7; 7 bases are shared with TRBD2. CDR1 is MDHEN, CDR2 SYDVKM, per germline. The junction had 10 bases not matched to a gene; V was cut back by 8 bases and J by 3 bases. The CDR3 has 14 amino acids. The CDR3 sequence is CASEKRDLSYEQYF. CDR3 sequence (DNA): TGTGCCAGCGAAAAGCGGGATTTAAGCTACGAGCAGTACTTC.

The rearrangement links TRBV7-9 to TRBJ2-1; D is perhaps TRBD2 (6 bases). Between the trimmed V and J ends, which lost 2 bases and 1 base, there was a span of 12 bases. The CDR3 has 16 amino acids. Per germline, CDR1 SEHNR and CDR2 FQNEAQ (reference sequence). CDR3 region: CASSLPLATSYNEQFF. CDR3 DNA sequence: TGTGCCAGCAGCTTACCTCTAGCGACATCCTACAATGAGCAGTTCTTC.

This clone was recorded a few times. This sequence joins TRBV5-1 and TRBJ2-2, with D perhaps matching TRBD1 (6 bases). The CDR3 runs 15 residues. Germline CDR1 SGHRS, CDR2 YFSETQ. The germline V and J ends were trimmed by 1 base and 3 bases, with 10 bases remaining between them. The CDR3 sequence is CASSLSTGDTGELFF. DNA for the CDR3: TGCGCCAGCAGCTTGTCGACAGGTGACACCGGGGAGCTGTTTTTT.

This clone has a handful of counts. Distinct nucleotide sequences in the sample also encode this CDR3. The CDR3 is CASSLGTGLEQYF. The DNA for the CDR3 is TGTGCCAGCAGCTTAGGAACAGGGCTAGAGCAGTACTTC. The chain links TRBV7-3 to TRBJ2-7; tentatively, D is TRBD1 (6 bases). The CDR3 spans 13 residues. CDR1 is SGHTA and CDR2 is FQGTGA in the germline V gene. The V and J ends lost 2 bases and 7 bases respectively, with 12 bases between them.

The J gene is TRBJ2-7, the V gene TRBV5-1; 9 bases line up with TRBD2. Trimming cost V 2 bases and J 4 bases; bases outside gene matches: 7. The CDR3 runs to 15 residues. CDR1 is SGHRS and CDR2 is YFSETQ in the germline V gene. In DNA form, the CDR3 reads TGCGCCAGCAGCTTCGAGGTGACTAGCGGATACGAGCAGTACTTC. This encodes CASSFEVTSGYEQYF.

The gene calls are TRBV9 and TRBJ2-5; TRBD1 matches at 9 bases. V lost 3 bases, J lost 2 bases, and 8 bases stayed unmatched. CDR1 SGDLS and CDR2 YYNGEE come from the germline V gene. This CDR3 spans 16 amino acids. The CDR3 protein is CASSAGAGQGQETQYF. CDR3 in DNA: TGTGCCAGCAGCGCGGGGGCGGGACAGGGACAAGAGACCCAGTACTTC.

The chain links TRBV4-1 to TRBJ2-1; TRBD1 matches at 7 bases. The V gene end was trimmed by 4 bases and the J gene end by 12 bases; junction bases not matched to a gene: 9. The CDR3 loop spans 13 amino acids. Germline V lookup: CDR1 MGHRA, CDR2 YSYEKL. CDR3 in DNA: TGCGCCAGCAGCCCGTTCGGACAGGAGGCGCAGTTCTTC. This gives the protein CASSPFGQEAQFF.

About this clone: Germline is not matched at one junction end, which may reflect a read error. The chain has TRBV7-9 and TRBJ2-2; 12 positions match TRBD1. CDR1 is SEHNR and CDR2 is FQNEAQ in the germline V gene (reference sequence). The CDR3 is made up of 15 amino acids. The CDR3 protein is CSSSTRDRGLGELFF. In DNA form, the CDR3 reads TGTTCCAGCAGCACCCGGGACAGGGGGCTCGGGGAGCTGTTTTTT.

This clone was detected once. This chain connects TRBV7-9 to TRBJ2-7, with D uncertain. The V and J ends lost 8 bases and 3 bases respectively, with 8 bases between them. CDR3 size: 11 residues. In germline, CDR1 is SEHNR, CDR2 FQNEAQ (reference sequence). CDR3: CASGPNYEQYF. DNA of the CDR3: TGTGCCAGCGGCCCGAACTACGAGCAGTACTTC.

CDR3 protein: CASSPGREAVRAQYF. The CDR3 DNA follows: TGTGCCAGCAGCCCTGGGCGGGAGGCCGTTAGGGCCCAGTACTTC. V gene TRBV5-4 combines with J gene TRBJ2-5; TRBD2 aligns across 8 bases. V shed 4 bases, J shed 9 bases, and the junction held 14 bases outside the gene matches. The CDR3 covers 15 residues. Germline V gene sequence: CDR1 SGHNT, CDR2 YYREEE (reference sequence).